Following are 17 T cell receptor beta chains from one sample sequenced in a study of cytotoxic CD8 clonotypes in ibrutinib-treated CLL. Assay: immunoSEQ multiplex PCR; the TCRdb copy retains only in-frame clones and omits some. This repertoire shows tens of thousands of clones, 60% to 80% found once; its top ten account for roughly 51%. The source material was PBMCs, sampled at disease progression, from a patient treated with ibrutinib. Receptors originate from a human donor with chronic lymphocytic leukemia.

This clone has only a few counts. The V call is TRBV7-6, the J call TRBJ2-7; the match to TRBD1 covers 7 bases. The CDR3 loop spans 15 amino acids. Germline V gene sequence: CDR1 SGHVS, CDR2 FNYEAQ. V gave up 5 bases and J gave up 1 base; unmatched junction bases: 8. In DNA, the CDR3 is TGTGCCAGCAGCCGACAATCCAGGGGGTCCTACGAGCAGTACTTC. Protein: CASSRQSRGSYEQYF.

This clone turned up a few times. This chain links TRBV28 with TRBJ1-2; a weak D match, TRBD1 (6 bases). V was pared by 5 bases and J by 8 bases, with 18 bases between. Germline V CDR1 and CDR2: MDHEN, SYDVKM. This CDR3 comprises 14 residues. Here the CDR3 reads CASSPWTAPEGYTF. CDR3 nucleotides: TGTGCCAGCAGTCCGTGGACAGCCCCTGAGGGCTACACCTTC.

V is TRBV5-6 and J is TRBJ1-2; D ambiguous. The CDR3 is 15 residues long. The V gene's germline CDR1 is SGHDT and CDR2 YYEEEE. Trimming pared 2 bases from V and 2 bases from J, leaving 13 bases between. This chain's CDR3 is CASSFLANKNYGYTF. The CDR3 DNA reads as TGTGCCAGCAGCTTTCTGGCAAATAAAAACTATGGCTACACCTTC. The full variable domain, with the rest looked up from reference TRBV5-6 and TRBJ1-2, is DAGVTQSPTHLIKTRGQQVTLRCSPKSGHDTVSWYQQALGQGPQFIFQYYEEEERQRGNFPDRFSGHQFPNYSSELNVNALLLGDSALYLCASSFLANKNYGYTFGSGTRLTVV.

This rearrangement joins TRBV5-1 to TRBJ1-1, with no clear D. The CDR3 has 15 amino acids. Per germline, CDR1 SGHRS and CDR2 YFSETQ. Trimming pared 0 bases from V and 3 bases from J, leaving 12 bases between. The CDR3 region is CASSLVREGDTEAFF. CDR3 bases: TGCGCCAGCAGCTTGGTACGGGAAGGAGACACTGAAGCTTTCTTT.

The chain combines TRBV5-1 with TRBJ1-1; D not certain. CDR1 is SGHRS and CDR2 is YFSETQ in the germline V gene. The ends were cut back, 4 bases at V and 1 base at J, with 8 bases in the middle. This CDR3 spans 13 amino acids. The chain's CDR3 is CASSPVQNTEAFF. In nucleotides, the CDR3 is TGCGCCAGCAGCCCCGTTCAGAACACTGAAGCTTTCTTT.

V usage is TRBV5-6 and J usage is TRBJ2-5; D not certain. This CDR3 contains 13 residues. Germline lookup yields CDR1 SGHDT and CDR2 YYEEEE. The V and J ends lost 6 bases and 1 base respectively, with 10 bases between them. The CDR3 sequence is CASNQGPQETQYF. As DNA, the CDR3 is TGTGCCAGCAACCAAGGGCCCCAAGAGACCCAGTACTTC.

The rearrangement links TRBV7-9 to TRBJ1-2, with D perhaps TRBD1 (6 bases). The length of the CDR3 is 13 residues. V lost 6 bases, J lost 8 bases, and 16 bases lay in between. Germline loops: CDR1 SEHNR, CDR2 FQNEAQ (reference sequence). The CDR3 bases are TGTGCCAGCAGATCCGCCGATGGGGGCGGCTACACCTTC. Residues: CASRSADGGGYTF.

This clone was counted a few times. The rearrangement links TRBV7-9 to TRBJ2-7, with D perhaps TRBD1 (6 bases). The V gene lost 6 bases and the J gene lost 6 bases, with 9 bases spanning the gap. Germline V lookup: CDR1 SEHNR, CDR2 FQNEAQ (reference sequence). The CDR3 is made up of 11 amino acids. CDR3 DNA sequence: TGTGCCAGCAGTGCCAGGGGCGAGCAGTACTTC. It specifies CASSARGEQYF.

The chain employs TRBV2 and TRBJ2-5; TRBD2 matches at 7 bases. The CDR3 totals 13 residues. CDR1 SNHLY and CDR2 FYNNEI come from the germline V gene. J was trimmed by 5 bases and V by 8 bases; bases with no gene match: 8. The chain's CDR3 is CASGGGRLETQYF. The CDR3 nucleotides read TGTGCCAGCGGGGGGGGACGTCTGGAGACCCAGTACTTC.

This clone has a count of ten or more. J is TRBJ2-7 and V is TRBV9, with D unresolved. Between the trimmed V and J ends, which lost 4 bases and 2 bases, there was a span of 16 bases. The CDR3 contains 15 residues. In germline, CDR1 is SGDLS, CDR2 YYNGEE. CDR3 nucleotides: TGTGCCAGCAGCCCTATACCACTCGCTCCCTACGAGCAGTACTTC. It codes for CASSPIPLAPYEQYF. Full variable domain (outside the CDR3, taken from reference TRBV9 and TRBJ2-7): DSGVTQTPKHLITATGQRVTLRCSPRSGDLSVYWYQQSLDQGLQFLIQYYNGEERAKGNILERFSAQQFPDLHSELNLSSLELGDSALYFCASSPIPLAPYEQYFGPGTRLTVT.

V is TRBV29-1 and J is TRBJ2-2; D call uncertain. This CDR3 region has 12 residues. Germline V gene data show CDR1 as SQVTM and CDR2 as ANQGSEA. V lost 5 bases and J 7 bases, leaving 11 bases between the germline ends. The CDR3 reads CSVSPVSGELFF. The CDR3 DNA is TGCAGCGTTTCCCCTGTCAGCGGGGAGCTGTTTTTT.

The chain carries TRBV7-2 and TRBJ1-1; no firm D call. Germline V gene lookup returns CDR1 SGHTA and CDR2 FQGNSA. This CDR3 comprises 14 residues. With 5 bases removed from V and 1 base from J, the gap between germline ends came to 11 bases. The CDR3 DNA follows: TGTGCCAGCAGCCGACTCACAAAGAACACTGAAGCTTTCTTT. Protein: CASSRLTKNTEAFF.

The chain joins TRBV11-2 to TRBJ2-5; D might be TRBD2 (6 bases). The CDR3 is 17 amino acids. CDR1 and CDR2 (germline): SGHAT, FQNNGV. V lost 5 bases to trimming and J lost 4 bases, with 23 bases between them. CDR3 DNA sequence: TGTGCCAGCAGCCACAACCCCCTAGCGCCAGAGGGAGAGACCCAGTACTTC. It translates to CASSHNPLAPEGETQYF.

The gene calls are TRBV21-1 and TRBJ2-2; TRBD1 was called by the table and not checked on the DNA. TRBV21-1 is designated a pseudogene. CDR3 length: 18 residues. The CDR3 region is CASSARDRGRVWSGELFF. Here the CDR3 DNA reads TGTGCCAGCAGCGCGCGGGACAGGGGGCGCGTCTGGTCCGGGGAGCTGTTTTTT.

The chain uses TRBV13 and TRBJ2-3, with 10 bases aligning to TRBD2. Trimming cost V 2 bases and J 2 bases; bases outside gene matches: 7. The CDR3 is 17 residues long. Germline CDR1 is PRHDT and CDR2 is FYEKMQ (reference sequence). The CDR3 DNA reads TGTGCCAGCAGCTTATGGCTAGCGGGGGAGATCACAGATACGCAGTATTTT. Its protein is CASSLWLAGEITDTQYF.

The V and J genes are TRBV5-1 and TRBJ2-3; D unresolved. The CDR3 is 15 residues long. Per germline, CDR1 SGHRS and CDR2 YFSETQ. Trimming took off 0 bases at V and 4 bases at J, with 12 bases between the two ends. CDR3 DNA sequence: TGCGCCAGCAGCTTGGTGGGGAACGCGGCAGATACGCAGTATTTT. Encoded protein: CASSLVGNAADTQYF.

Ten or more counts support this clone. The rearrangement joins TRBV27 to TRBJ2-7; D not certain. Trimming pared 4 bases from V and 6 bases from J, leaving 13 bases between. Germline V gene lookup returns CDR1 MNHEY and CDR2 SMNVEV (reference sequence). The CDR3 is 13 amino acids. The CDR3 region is CASSWPGRGEQYF. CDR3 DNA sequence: TGTGCCAGCAGTTGGCCAGGTAGAGGCGAGCAGTACTTC.